Following are 26 T cell receptor beta chains from one sample sequenced in a study of identical twins. Each CDR3 protein gets one entry after TCRdb re-called the 5' RACE reads with MiXCR. The sample lists roughly 720,000 distinct CDR3 sequences, roughly 18% occurring once. The same sample was also used in a study of T cells expressing NK-cell markers.

Material for sequencing was PBMCs. Receptors were obtained from a woman between 18 and 29 years old in good health.

The chain combines TRBV20-1 with TRBJ2-7; tentatively, D is TRBD2 (5 bases). Germline CDR1 is DFQATT and CDR2 is SNEGSKA (reference sequence). The ends were cut back, 3 bases at V and 7 bases at J, with 10 bases in the middle. The CDR3 is 11 amino acids. The CDR3: CSASGIGEQYF. CDR3 bases: TGCAGTGCTAGCGGGATAGGGGAGCAGTACTTC.

The table lists this clonotype with a few counts. V usage is TRBV6-5 and J usage is TRBJ2-7; D is possibly TRBD1 or TRBD2 (5 bases each). Per germline, CDR1 MNHEY and CDR2 SVGAGI. The CDR3 is 17 amino acids. The V end was cut by 2 bases, the J end by 2 bases, with 19 bases between. The CDR3 DNA reads as TGTGCCAGCAGTTACGGGGGTGATCGCGGTATTCCCTACGAGCAGTACTTC. Residues: CASSYGGDRGIPYEQYF.

There are a few counts of this clonotype. The chain employs TRBV5-1 and TRBJ2-1; 9 bases align to TRBD2. The J segment lost 8 bases and the V segment lost 2 bases, leaving 5 bases of the junction unmatched. In germline, CDR1 is SGHRS, CDR2 YFSETQ. The CDR3 extends over 14 amino acids. The CDR3 loop is CASSLAGGRDEQFF. The CDR3 DNA is TGCGCCAGCAGCTTAGCGGGAGGAAGAGATGAGCAGTTCTTC.

This clonotype was seen more than once but under ten times. V is TRBV3-1 and J is TRBJ2-1, with 8 bases identical to TRBD2. The CDR3 runs to 15 residues. Germline V gives CDR1 LGHDT, CDR2 YNNKEL (reference sequence). With V trimmed by 1 base and J by 4 bases, 3 bases remained unmatched. CDR3 DNA sequence: TGTGCCAGCAGCCAAGCTCTAGCGGGTTACAATGAGCAGTTCTTC. Residues: CASSQALAGYNEQFF.

The chain links TRBV6-5 to TRBJ1-5; the D is unclear. V was clipped by 4 bases and J by 6 bases, with 13 bases between them. This CDR3 is 14 amino acids long. Germline CDR1 MNHEY, CDR2 SVGAGI. In nucleotides, the CDR3 is TGTGCCAGCAGTTTTACTAGGGAGGGTCAGCCCCAGCATTTT. This gives the protein CASSFTREGQPQHF.

This clonotype was found a few times. The CDR3 DNA follows: TGCAGTGCTCGCCCGGGGTCGCGTAACAATCAGCCCCAGCATTTT. Protein: CSARPGSRNNQPQHF. V usage is TRBV20-1 and J usage is TRBJ1-5; D unresolved. Trimming cost V 5 bases and J 3 bases, with 17 bases left between them. The length of the CDR3 is 15 residues. Germline V CDR1 and CDR2: DFQATT, SNEGSKA (reference sequence).

In its sample, this clonotype was seen many times. The V call is TRBV12-3 or TRBV12-4, the J call TRBJ2-2; no clear D gene. The germline V and J ends were trimmed by 2 bases and 6 bases, with 4 bases remaining between them. The CDR3 has 12 residues. This CDR3 reads CASSLLPGELFF. CDR3 bases: TGTGCCAGCAGTTTATTGCCCGGGGAGCTGTTTTTT.

This chain links TRBV7-8 with TRBJ2-7; D gene uncertain. Trimming left V 5 bases short and J 7 bases short, with 18 bases between. The CDR3 loop spans 14 amino acids. Germline V lookup: CDR1 SGHVS, CDR2 FQNEAQ. CDR3 sequence: CASSQRILIVEQYF. CDR3 nucleotides: TGTGCCAGCAGCCAAAGGATCCTGATAGTTGAGCAGTACTTC.

The chain recombines TRBV19 with TRBJ2-4, with 10 nucleotides matching TRBD2. This CDR3 has 16 residues. Per germline, CDR1 LNHDA and CDR2 SQIVND (reference sequence). V gave up 4 bases and J gave up 2 bases; unmatched junction bases: 5. CDR3 amino acids: CASSTSGRGTKNIQYF. CDR3 bases: TGTGCCAGTAGTACTAGCGGGAGAGGAACCAAAAACATTCAGTACTTC.

The CDR3: CSVPRGTGETQYF. Written as DNA, the CDR3 is TGCAGCGTGCCACGAGGGACGGGAGAGACCCAGTACTTC. The rearrangement joins TRBV29-1 to TRBJ2-5; D is tentatively TRBD1 or TRBD2 (5 bases each). The V and J ends lost 6 bases and 4 bases respectively, with 15 bases between them. The germline V gene has CDR1 SQVTM and CDR2 ANQGSEA. The CDR3 consists of 13 residues.

Here the CDR3 reads CASSALEGYEQYF. The DNA of the CDR3 is TGTGCCAGCAGCGCCTTGGAAGGCTACGAGCAGTACTTC. J is TRBJ2-7 and V is TRBV5-4; no clear D. CDR3 length equals 13 residues. Trimming removed 4 bases from V and 3 bases from J, with 11 bases in between. Germline V CDR1 and CDR2: SGHNT, YYREEE (reference sequence).

The gene calls are TRBV7-9 and TRBJ2-2; TRBD1 or TRBD2 may be the D gene (6 bases each). The germline V gene has CDR1 SEHNR and CDR2 FQNEAQ (reference sequence). V was cut by 6 bases and J by 0 bases, with 11 bases left in between. CDR3 length: 15 amino acids. CDR3 sequence: CASRLRGANTGELFF. The DNA of the CDR3 is TGTGCCAGCAGACTTAGGGGGGCGAACACCGGGGAGCTGTTTTTT.

The chain joins TRBV7-2 to TRBJ2-5; TRBD2 matches 11 bases. In germline, CDR1 is SGHTA, CDR2 FQGNSA. The CDR3 is made up of 14 amino acids. The V segment lost 8 bases and the J segment 5 bases; nucleotides outside the gene matches: 7. CDR3 sequence: CASRLAGGRETQYF. CDR3 sequence (DNA): TGTGCCAGCCGCCTAGCGGGGGGTCGGGAGACCCAGTACTTC.

There are a few counts of this clonotype. The chain employs TRBV4-1 and TRBJ2-2, with D tentatively TRBD2 (5 bases). Germline CDR1 reads MGHRA; CDR2 reads YSYEKL. Trimming shortened V by 1 base and J by 0 bases, and 12 bases separated the two germline ends. The CDR3 spans 17 residues. In DNA form, the CDR3 reads TGCGCCAGCAGCCAAGTGAGGGCGGTAGCGAACACCGGGGAGCTGTTTTTT. Its translation is CASSQVRAVANTGELFF.

This chain links TRBV5-1 with TRBJ2-6; no reliable D call. This CDR3 contains 15 residues. Germline V lookup: CDR1 SGHRS, CDR2 YFSETQ. The V and J ends lost 1 base and 4 bases respectively, with 9 bases between them. CDR3 coding DNA: TGCGCCAGCAGCTTGAAAGGGCCCGGGGCCAACGTCCTGACTTTC. Its protein product is CASSLKGPGANVLTF.

The CDR3 is CSARAVEEKLFF. In nucleotides, the CDR3 is TGCAGTGCCCGCGCGGTCGAGGAAAAACTGTTTTTT. The genes are TRBV20-1 and TRBJ1-4; D gene ambiguous. The germline CDR1 and CDR2 sequences are DFQATT and SNEGSKA (reference sequence). Trimming pared 6 bases from V and 8 bases from J, leaving 13 bases between. CDR3 size: 12 residues.

This clonotype was recorded a few times. The gene calls are TRBV20-1 and TRBJ2-5; D perhaps matches TRBD1 (9 bases). Germline CDR1 and CDR2: DFQATT and SNEGSKA (reference sequence). The CDR3 is 16 residues long. Between the trimmed V and J ends, which lost 5 bases and 5 bases, there was a span of 24 bases. The CDR3: CSAQRGGQGQPETQYF. As DNA, the CDR3 is TGCAGTGCTCAACGGGGGGGACAGGGCCAACCGGAGACCCAGTACTTC.

In this sample, this clonotype turned up a few times. The rearrangement links TRBV6-4 to TRBJ2-1, with a tentative D call TRBD1 (6 bases). V was clipped by 3 bases and J by 15 bases, with 9 bases between them. Germline V lookup: CDR1 MRHNA, CDR2 SNTAGT. This CDR3 is 10 amino acids long. The CDR3 is CASSETGRFF. In nucleotides, the CDR3 is TGTGCCAGCAGTGAAACAGGGCGGTTCTTC.

V is TRBV27 and J is TRBJ2-5; 11 bases match TRBD2. There are 15 residues in the CDR3. V lost 0 bases and J lost 5; bases outside the gene matches: 2. Germline V gene data show CDR1 as MNHEY and CDR2 as SMNVEV (reference sequence). CDR3 DNA: TGTGCCAGCAGTTTATCCGGACTAGCGGGCGAGACCCAGTACTTC. It codes for CASSLSGLAGETQYF.

This clonotype has a handful of counts. V gene TRBV5-1 combines with J gene TRBJ2-7; D uncertain. Germline values: CDR1 SGHRS, CDR2 YFSETQ. Trimming cost V 0 bases and J 2 bases, with 9 bases left between them. This CDR3 region has 14 residues. CDR3 protein: CASSLAQQPYEQYF. CDR3 nucleotides: TGCGCCAGCAGCTTGGCGCAGCAGCCCTACGAGCAGTACTTC.

With respect to this clonotype: Germline and junction disagree at one end, which may indicate a read error. The chain has TRBV9 and TRBJ2-2; the match to TRBD2 covers 8 bases. Germline CDR1 is SGDLS and CDR2 is YYNGEE. The CDR3 runs to 16 residues. The CDR3 is CVSSVEGTSRAGELFF. The DNA of the CDR3 is TGTGTCAGCAGCGTAGAGGGGACTAGTCGTGCCGGGGAGCTGTTTTTT. Based on the CDR3 plus reference TRBV9 and TRBJ2-2, the full variable domain is DSGVTQTPKHLITATGQRVTLRCSPRSGDLSVYWYQQSLDQGLQFLIQYYNGEERAKGNILERFSAQQFPDLHSELNLSSLELGDSALYFCVSSVEGTSRAGELFFGEGSRLTVL.

Only a few counts were recorded for this clonotype. The chain links TRBV29-1 to TRBJ1-4; D unresolved. The CDR3 is 13 residues long. The germline V gene has CDR1 SQVTM and CDR2 ANQGSEA. V lost 7 bases to trimming and J lost 6 bases, with 15 bases between them. The CDR3, as DNA: TGCAGCGCCGTTTATAGTCCCGATGAAAAACTGTTTTTT. Its translation: CSAVYSPDEKLFF.

The chain recombines TRBV30 with TRBJ2-7; D uncertain. Trimming stripped 2 bases from V and 0 bases from J, with 8 bases between. CDR1 and CDR2 (germline): GTSNPN, SVGIG (reference sequence). CDR3 length: 13 amino acids. The CDR3 region is CAWSPKSSYEQYF. CDR3 coding DNA: TGTGCCTGGAGTCCGAAGAGCTCCTACGAGCAGTACTTC.

J is TRBJ2-1 and V is TRBV20-1; 7 nucleotides agree with TRBD2. With V trimmed by 2 bases and J by 4 bases, 5 bases remained unmatched. Per germline, CDR1 DFQATT and CDR2 SNEGSKA (reference sequence). The CDR3 contains 14 residues. CDR3 residues: CSARYERGYNEQFF. The CDR3 nucleotides are TGCAGTGCTAGATACGAGCGGGGTTACAATGAGCAGTTCTTC.

The chain joins TRBV5-1 to TRBJ2-2, with 7 bases identical to TRBD2. V shed 4 bases and J 5 bases; nucleotides not matched to a gene: 8. Germline CDR1 and CDR2: SGHRS and YFSETQ. The CDR3 has 15 amino acids. CDR3 region: CASSPVASGTGELFF. The CDR3 DNA sequence: TGCGCCAGCAGCCCGGTCGCTAGCGGTACCGGGGAGCTGTTTTTT. Filled out from reference TRBV5-1 and TRBJ2-2, the complete variable domain reads KAGVTQTPRYLIKTRGQQVTLSCSPISGHRSVSWYQQTPGQGLQFLFEYFSETQRNKGNFPGRFSGRQFSNSRSEMNVSTLELGDSALYLCASSPVASGTGELFFGEGSRLTVL.

This clonotype was observed once. The chain is built from TRBV20-1 and TRBJ2-2; TRBD2 aligns across 9 bases. Germline assignment: CDR1 DFQATT and CDR2 SNEGSKA (reference sequence). J was trimmed by 5 bases and V by 2 bases; bases with no gene match: 0. The CDR3 has 13 residues. The CDR3 bases are TGCAGTGCTAGACTAGCGGGAACCGGGGAGCTGTTTTTT. Translation: CSARLAGTGELFF.